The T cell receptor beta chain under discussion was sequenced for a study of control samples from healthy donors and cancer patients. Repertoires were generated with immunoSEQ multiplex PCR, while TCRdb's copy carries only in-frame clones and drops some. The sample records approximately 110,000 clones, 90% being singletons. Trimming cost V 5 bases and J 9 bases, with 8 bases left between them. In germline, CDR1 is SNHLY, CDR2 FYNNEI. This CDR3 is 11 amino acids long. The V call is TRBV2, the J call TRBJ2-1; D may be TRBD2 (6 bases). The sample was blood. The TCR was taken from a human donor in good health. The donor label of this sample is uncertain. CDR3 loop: CASSFGGEQFF. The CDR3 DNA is TGTGCCAGCAGTTTCGGGGGTGAGCAGTTCTTC. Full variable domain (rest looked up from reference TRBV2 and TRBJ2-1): EPEVTQTPSHQVTQMGQEVILRCVPISNHLYFYWYRQILGQKVEFLVSFYNNEISEKSEIFDDQFSVERPDGSNFTLKIRSTKLEDSAMYFCASSFGGEQFFGPGTRLTVL.